These T cell receptor beta chains were read from a single sample in a study of blood T cell repertoires in COVID-19. Assay: immunoSEQ multiplex PCR; the TCRdb copy retains only in-frame clones and omits some. The profile shows 220,000 or so clones, 75% to 85% of them singletons. The specimen sequenced was peripheral blood. These receptors all come from a woman aged 80 or over with COVID-19, enrolled during active disease. Both conserved end residues are part of each CDR3. The D gene is left open where the match is weak. Not every row has a clone size; where given, it reads once, few, many or a size class.

clone size	V gene	D gene	J gene	CDR3 DNA	CDR3 protein
NA	TRBV5-1	NA	TRBJ2-7	TGCGCCAGCAGCTCCCGGGACTACGAGCAGTACTTC	CASSSRDYEQYF
NA	TRBV4-2	TRBD2	TRBJ2-3	TGTGCCAGCACCTACTCGGGGGGGTTTACTAGCACAGATACGCAGTATTTT	CASTYSGGFTSTDTQYF
once	TRBV5-8	TRBD1	TRBJ1-2	TGTGCCAGCAGTTGGGGGACAGAAGGGATGAACTATGGCTACACCTTC	CASSWGTEGMNYGYTF
NA	TRBV30	TRBD1	TRBJ1-1	TGTGCCTGGAGAAGGCCCCGACAGGGGGTTATGGACACTGAAGCTTTCTTT	CAWRRPRQGVMDTEAFF
NA	TRBV21-1	NA	TRBJ1-2	TGTGCCAGCAGCAAATGGGGACAGGATGGCTACACCTTC	CASSKWGQDGYTF
NA	TRBV3-1/TRBV3-2	NA	TRBJ1-2	TGTGCCAGCAGCCCACGGGGGGGCTATGGCTACACCTTC	CASSPRGGYGYTF
NA	TRBV6-5	TRBD2	TRBJ2-1	TGTGCCAGCCTAGCGGGAAAACTCTCCTACAATGAGCAGTTCTTC	CASLAGKLSYNEQFF
NA	TRBV28	NA	TRBJ1-2	TGTGCCAGCAGTTTAGAGTCAGGGAACTATGGCTACACCTTC	CASSLESGNYGYTF
NA	TRBV28	NA	TRBJ1-2	TGTGCCATATGGACCCAACGGGGGAGTGGCTACACCTTC	CAIWTQRGSGYTF
NA	TRBV3-1/TRBV3-2	NA	TRBJ1-4	TGTGCCAGCAGCTCGTCCGGGGGTTTATTTGAAAAACTGTTTTTT	CASSSSGGLFEKLFF
NA	TRBV12-3/TRBV12-4	TRBD1	TRBJ2-1	TGTGCCAGCAGTCTGGACAGGGGGAATGAGCAGTTCTTC	CASSLDRGNEQFF
NA	TRBV7-2	NA	TRBJ1-2	TGTGCCAGCAGCTTAGTCGGGTTCGGCTACACCTTC	CASSLVGFGYTF
NA	TRBV3-1/TRBV3-2	TRBD1	TRBJ1-2	TGTGCCAGCAGCCACGGGACAGGCTTTACGACCTTC	CASSHGTGFTTF
NA	TRBV4-1	NA	TRBJ1-3	TGCGCCAGCAGCCAATCCCCCCAGGCGCACACCATATATTTT	CASSQSPQAHTIYF
NA	TRBV27	TRBD1	TRBJ2-1	TGTGCCAGCCAACGGGACAGGGTATCAAATGAGCAGTTCTTC	CASQRDRVSNEQFF
NA	TRBV5-5	NA	TRBJ2-5	TGTGCCAGCAGCTCCGACAGACTCCAAGAGACCCAGTACTTC	CASSSDRLQETQYF
NA	TRBV19	NA	TRBJ2-7	TGTGCCAGTAGCAATCCAGGAGACAGCACCTACGAGCAGTACTTC	CASSNPGDSTYEQYF
NA	TRBV28	TRBD1	TRBJ2-1	TGTGCCAGCACAAACACTGCGCCGGGACAGGGTGGCAATGAGCAGTTCTTC	CASTNTAPGQGGNEQFF
once	TRBV11-2	TRBD2	TRBJ2-3	TGTGCCAGCAGCTTTAGCGGGACTAGCACAGATACGCAGTATTTT	CASSFSGTSTDTQYF
NA	TRBV9	TRBD1	TRBJ2-7	TGTGCCAGCAGCCAACGACAGGGCCAAGGAGTCGAGCAGTACTTC	CASSQRQGQGVEQYF
NA	TRBV7-9	TRBD1	TRBJ2-7	TGTGCCAGCAGCTGGGGGACAGGGTCGTCTGACGAGCAGTACTTC	CASSWGTGSSDEQYF
NA	TRBV1	NA	TRBJ2-7	TGCACCAGCAGCCAAGATCTAAGCGTATTTTACGAGCAGTACTTC	CTSSQDLSVFYEQYF
NA	TRBV5-1	NA	TRBJ1-5	TGCGCCAGCAGCTTGTGGGGGGATGCGAATCAGCCCCAGCATTTT	CASSLWGDANQPQHF
NA	TRBV30	NA	TRBJ1-6	TGTGCCTGGAAGGGGTGGGGTAATTCACCCCTCCACTTT	CAWKGWGNSPLHF
NA	TRBV28	NA	TRBJ1-2	TGTGCCAGCAGTTTAGGCGGGACGGTCTATGGCTACACCTTC	CASSLGGTVYGYTF
NA	TRBV15	NA	TRBJ2-5	TGTGCCACCAGGAGACACAGTCCGTCAGAGACCCAGTACTTC	CATRRHSPSETQYF
NA	TRBV4-1	NA	TRBJ1-1	TGCGCCAGCAGCCAAGATCCCTCACAGGCCTCGAACACTGAAGCTTTCTTT	CASSQDPSQASNTEAFF
NA	TRBV11-2	TRBD1	TRBJ2-7	TGTGCCAGCAGCCCTAGGACAGGTGCGAACGAGCAGTACTTC	CASSPRTGANEQYF
NA	TRBV30	NA	TRBJ2-7	TGTGCCTGGAGCCCCGGACACGACAGATTCTACGAGCAGTACTTC	CAWSPGHDRFYEQYF
NA	TRBV9	TRBD1	TRBJ2-1	TGTGCCAGCAGCCCCCCAGGACAGGGGCCCTACAATGAGCAGTTCTTC	CASSPPGQGPYNEQFF
once	TRBV19	NA	TRBJ2-6	TGTGCCAATAGGGAGCACAACTCTGGGGCCAACGTCCTGACTTTC	CANREHNSGANVLTF
NA	TRBV2	NA	TRBJ1-4	TGTGCCAGCAAGGGGACTGGTGAAAAACTGTTTTTT	CASKGTGEKLFF
NA	TRBV7-9	TRBD1	TRBJ1-4	TGTGCCAGCAGCCCAGGGGGGACAGCCGAAAAACTGTTTTTT	CASSPGGTAEKLFF
NA	TRBV19	NA	TRBJ2-5	TGTGCCAGTAGTCTCTGGGGTACCGGGACAAGAGAGACCCAGTACTTC	CASSLWGTGTRETQYF
NA	TRBV5-6	NA	TRBJ2-5	TGTGCCAGCAGCTTGAAACCCGAGCCAGGCCAAGAGACCCAGTACTTC	CASSLKPEPGQETQYF
NA	TRBV15	NA	TRBJ2-6	TGTGCCACCAGCAGAGCTACCTCTGGGGCCAACGTCCTGACTTTC	CATSRATSGANVLTF
once	TRBV6-4	NA	TRBJ1-5	TGTGCCAGCAGTAACCCCAGGGGAGGGCTAGGGTATAGCAATCAGCCCCAGCATTTT	CASSNPRGGLGYSNQPQHF
few	TRBV10-2	NA	TRBJ2-3	TGCGCCACCCGAAGGGGTGGTAGGTACTTCACAGATACGCAGTATTTT	CATRRGGRYFTDTQYF
NA	TRBV12-5	TRBD1	TRBJ2-7	TGTGCTAGTGGCTGGCGGGACAGGGGGTCCTACGAGCAGTACTTC	CASGWRDRGSYEQYF
NA	TRBV18	TRBD1	TRBJ1-6	TGTGCCAGCTCCCGGTCGGGACAGGGTGTGGAAACACCCCTCCACTTT	CASSRSGQGVETPLHF
NA	TRBV12-5	TRBD2	TRBJ2-1	TGTGCTAGTGGTGCAGCGGGGGGCGGCTACAATGAGCAGTTCTTC	CASGAAGGGYNEQFF
few	TRBV13	TRBD1	TRBJ1-1	TGTGCCAGCAGCTTGGGACAGGGGAACACTGAAGCTTTCTTT	CASSLGQGNTEAFF
NA	TRBV10-3	NA	TRBJ1-1	TGTGCCATCAGTGGACAGCCGAACACTGAAGCTTTCTTT	CAISGQPNTEAFF
NA	TRBV21-1	NA	TRBJ1-2	TGTGCCAGCTCGAGGGTGGATGGCTACACCTTC	CASSRVDGYTF
NA	TRBV28	NA	TRBJ1-5	TGTGCCAGCAGTTTAACGGTTCAGCCCCAGCATTTT	CASSLTVQPQHF
few	TRBV4-2	NA	TRBJ1-1	TGTGCCAGCAGCCCACCTCCTTCCCACACAGGGCGCACTGAAGCTTTCTTT	CASSPPPSHTGRTEAFF
NA	TRBV18	TRBD2	TRBJ2-7	TGTGCCAGCTCACCGACTAGCGGGGACCACGAGCAGTACTTC	CASSPTSGDHEQYF
few	TRBV7-2	TRBD2	TRBJ2-1	TGTGCCAGCACCCCGGGGAGCGGGATCTCCTACAATGAGCAGTTCTTC	CASTPGSGISYNEQFF
NA	TRBV30	NA	TRBJ1-1	TGTGCCTGGAGCCGTCAGGCAGGGTTGAACACTGAAGCTTTCTTT	CAWSRQAGLNTEAFF
NA	TRBV5-1	TRBD1	TRBJ2-3	TGCGCCAGCAGCGCCGGACAGGGCTTTGGAGATACGCAGTATTTT	CASSAGQGFGDTQYF
few	TRBV24-1	TRBD1	TRBJ2-7	TGTGCCACCAGTGATCCACCCGGGACAGGGTCCGAGCAGTACTTC	CATSDPPGTGSEQYF